The rows below give T cell receptor beta chains drawn from one sample of a study of blood T cell repertoires in COVID-19. TCRdb keeps only in-frame clones here, not all; method: immunoSEQ multiplex PCR. The sample carries about 210,000 clones, around 80% recorded once. Sequences were obtained from peripheral blood. These receptors all come from a man in his fifties or sixties with active or convalescent COVID-19. CDR3s include the opening cysteine and the closing phenylalanine or tryptophan. The D gene is left open where the match is weak. Only some rows state a clone size, as once, few, many or a class for expanded clones.

>few|TRBV21-1|-|TRBJ2-7
CASSKVRTGGNYEQYF
TGTGCCAGCAGCAAAGTTCGGACAGGGGGTAACTACGAGCAGTACTTC
>-|TRBV24-1|-|TRBJ1-5
CATSEGHLSNQPQHF
TGTGCCACCAGTGAAGGACACCTTAGCAATCAGCCCCAGCATTTT
>-|TRBV19|-|TRBJ1-2
CASSIRSNYIYGYTF
TGTGCCAGTAGTATAAGGAGTAACTATATCTATGGCTACACCTTC
>-|TRBV19|-|TRBJ2-2
CASSTGQWNTGELFF
TGTGCCAGTAGTACTGGACAGTGGAACACCGGGGAGCTGTTTTTT
>-|TRBV2|-|TRBJ1-1
CASSDWGSKAFF
TGTGCCAGCAGTGATTGGGGCAGTAAAGCTTTCTTT
>-|TRBV6-2/TRBV6-3|TRBD2|TRBJ2-5
CASSYSMAVAGVQETQYF
TGTGCCAGCAGTTACTCTATGGCGGTAGCGGGGGTACAAGAGACCCAGTACTTC
>-|TRBV28|-|TRBJ1-4
CASSFRDGGREKLFF
TGTGCCAGCAGTTTCCGGGACGGAGGGCGGGAAAAACTGTTTTTT
>once|TRBV7-9|-|TRBJ2-4
CASSHPGIQYF
TGTGCCAGCAGCCACCCGGGCATTCAGTACTTC
>-|TRBV6-5|-|TRBJ1-4
CASSYSIVSLEKLFF
TGTGCCAGCAGTTACTCGATAGTGTCACTAGAAAAACTGTTTTTT
>-|TRBV5-1|TRBD1|TRBJ2-3
CASSVRQGADTQYF
TGCGCCAGCAGCGTCCGCCAGGGGGCAGATACGCAGTATTTT